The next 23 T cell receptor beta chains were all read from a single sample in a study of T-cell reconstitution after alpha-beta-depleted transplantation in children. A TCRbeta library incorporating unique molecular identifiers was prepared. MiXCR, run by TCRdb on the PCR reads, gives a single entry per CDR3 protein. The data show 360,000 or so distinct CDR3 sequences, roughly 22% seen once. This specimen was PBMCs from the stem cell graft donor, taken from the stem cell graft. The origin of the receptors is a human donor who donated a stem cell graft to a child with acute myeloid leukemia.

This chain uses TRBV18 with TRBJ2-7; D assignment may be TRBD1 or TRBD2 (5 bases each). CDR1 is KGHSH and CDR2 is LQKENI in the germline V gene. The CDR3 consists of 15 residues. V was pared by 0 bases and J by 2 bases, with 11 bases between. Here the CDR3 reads CASSPPGPMAYEQYF. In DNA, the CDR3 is TGTGCCAGCTCACCACCGGGACCCATGGCCTACGAGCAGTACTTC.

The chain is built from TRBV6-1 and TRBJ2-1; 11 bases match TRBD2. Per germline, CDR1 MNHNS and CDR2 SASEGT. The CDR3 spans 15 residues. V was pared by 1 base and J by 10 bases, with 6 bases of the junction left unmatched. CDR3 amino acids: CASSEVVLAGVEQFF. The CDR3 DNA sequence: TGTGCCAGCAGTGAAGTCGTACTAGCGGGAGTAGAGCAGTTCTTC.

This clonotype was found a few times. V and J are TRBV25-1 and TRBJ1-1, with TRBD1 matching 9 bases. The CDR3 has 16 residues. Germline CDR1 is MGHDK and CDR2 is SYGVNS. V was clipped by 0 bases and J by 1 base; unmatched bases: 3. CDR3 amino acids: CASSEYGGQGNTEAFF. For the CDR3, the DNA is TGTGCCAGCAGTGAATATGGGGGACAGGGGAACACTGAAGCTTTCTTT.

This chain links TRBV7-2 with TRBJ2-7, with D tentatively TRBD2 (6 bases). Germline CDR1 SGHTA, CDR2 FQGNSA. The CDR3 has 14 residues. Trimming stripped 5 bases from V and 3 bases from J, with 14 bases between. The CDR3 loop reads CASSVIAAYYEQYF. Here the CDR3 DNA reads TGTGCCAGCAGCGTCATAGCGGCGTACTACGAGCAGTACTTC.

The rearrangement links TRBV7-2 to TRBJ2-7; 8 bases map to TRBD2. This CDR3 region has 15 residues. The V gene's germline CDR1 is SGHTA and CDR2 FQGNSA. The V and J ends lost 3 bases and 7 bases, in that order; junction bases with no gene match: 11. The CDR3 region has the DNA TGTGCCAGCAGCTTGCCGGGGACTAGAAGTTTTGAGCAGTACTTC. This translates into CASSLPGTRSFEQYF. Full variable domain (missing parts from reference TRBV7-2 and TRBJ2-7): GAGVSQSPSNKVTEKGKDVELRCDPISGHTALYWYRQSLGQGLEFLIYFQGNSAPDKSGLPSDRFSAERTGGSVSTLTIQRTQQEDSAVYLCASSLPGTRSFEQYFGPGTRLTVT.

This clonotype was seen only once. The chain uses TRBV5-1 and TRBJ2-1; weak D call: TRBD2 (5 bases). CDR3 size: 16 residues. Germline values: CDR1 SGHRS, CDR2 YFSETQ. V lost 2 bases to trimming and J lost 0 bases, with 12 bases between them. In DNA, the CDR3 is TGCGCCAGCAGCTTTAGCGCTACCTTCTCCTACAATGAGCAGTTCTTC. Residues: CASSFSATFSYNEQFF.

The DNA of the CDR3 is TGTGCCAGCAGCAATCTGGAGGAGCTGTTTTTT. Translated, it gives CASSNLEELFF. The chain carries TRBV21-1 and TRBJ2-2. TRBV21-1 is marked as a pseudogene. The CDR3 loop spans 11 amino acids.

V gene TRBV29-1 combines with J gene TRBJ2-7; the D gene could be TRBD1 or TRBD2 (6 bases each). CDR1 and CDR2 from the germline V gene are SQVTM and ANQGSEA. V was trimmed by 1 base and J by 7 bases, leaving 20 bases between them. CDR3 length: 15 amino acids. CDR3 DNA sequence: TGCAGCGTTGAAGGCGGGGCAGGACCGAGGGGGGAGCAGTACTTC. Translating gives CSVEGGAGPRGEQYF.

The CDR3 DNA sequence: TGTGCCAGCAGCCCCGATAGAAGGGTCGCTGAAGCTTTCTTT. Its protein product is CASSPDRRVAEAFF. The rearrangement uses TRBV7-2 and TRBJ1-1; unclear D gene. Germline V CDR1 and CDR2: SGHTA, FQGNSA. The V end was cut by 5 bases, the J end by 6 bases, with 16 bases between. CDR3 length: 14 amino acids.

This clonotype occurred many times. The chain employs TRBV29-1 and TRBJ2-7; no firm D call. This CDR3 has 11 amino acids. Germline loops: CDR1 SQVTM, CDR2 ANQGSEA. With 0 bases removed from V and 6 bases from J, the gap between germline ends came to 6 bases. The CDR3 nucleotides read TGCAGCGTTGAAGATTCCCTCGAGCAGTACTTC. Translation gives CSVEDSLEQYF.

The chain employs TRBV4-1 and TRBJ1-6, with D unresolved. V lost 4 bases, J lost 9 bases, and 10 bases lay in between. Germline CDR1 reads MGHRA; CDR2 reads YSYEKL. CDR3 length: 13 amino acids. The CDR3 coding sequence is TGCGCCAGCAGCCGTCGGAGGGTTTCACCCCTCCACTTT. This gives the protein CASSRRRVSPLHF.

CDR3 sequence: CASSLSVRQETQYF. CDR3 in DNA: TGTGCCAGCAGTTTATCCGTTCGTCAAGAGACCCAGTACTTC. This chain joins TRBV12-3 or TRBV12-4 and TRBJ2-5, with no clear D. Trimming removed 2 bases at V and 2 bases at J, with 9 bases between. This CDR3 is built from 14 residues.

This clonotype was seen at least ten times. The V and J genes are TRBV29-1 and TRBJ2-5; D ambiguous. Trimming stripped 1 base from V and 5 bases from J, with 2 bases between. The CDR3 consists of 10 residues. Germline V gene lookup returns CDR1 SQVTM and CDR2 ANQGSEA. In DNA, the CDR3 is TGCAGCGTTGAAGGCGAGACCCAGTACTTC. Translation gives CSVEGETQYF.

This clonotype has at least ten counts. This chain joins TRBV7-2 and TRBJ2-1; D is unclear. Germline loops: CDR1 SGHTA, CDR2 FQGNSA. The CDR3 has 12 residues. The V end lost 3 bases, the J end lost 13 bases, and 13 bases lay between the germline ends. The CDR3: CASSLMTSGQFF. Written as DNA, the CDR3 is TGTGCCAGCAGCTTGATGACCTCGGGTCAGTTCTTC. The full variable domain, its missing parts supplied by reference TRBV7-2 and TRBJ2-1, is GAGVSQSPSNKVTEKGKDVELRCDPISGHTALYWYRQSLGQGLEFLIYFQGNSAPDKSGLPSDRFSAERTGGSVSTLTIQRTQQEDSAVYLCASSLMTSGQFFGPGTRLTVL.

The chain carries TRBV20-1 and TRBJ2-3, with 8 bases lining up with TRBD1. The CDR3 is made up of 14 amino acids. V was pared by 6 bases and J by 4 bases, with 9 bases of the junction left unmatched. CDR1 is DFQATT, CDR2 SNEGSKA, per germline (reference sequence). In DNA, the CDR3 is TGCAGTGCACCTAGGACAGGGCGGTCAGATACGCAGTATTTT. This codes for CSAPRTGRSDTQYF.

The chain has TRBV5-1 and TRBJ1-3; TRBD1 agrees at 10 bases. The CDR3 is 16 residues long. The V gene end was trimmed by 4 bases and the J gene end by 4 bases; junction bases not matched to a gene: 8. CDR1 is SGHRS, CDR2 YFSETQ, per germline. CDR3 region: CASSRDRGPLGNTIYF. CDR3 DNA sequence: TGCGCCAGCAGCCGGGACAGGGGTCCGTTGGGAAACACCATATATTTT.

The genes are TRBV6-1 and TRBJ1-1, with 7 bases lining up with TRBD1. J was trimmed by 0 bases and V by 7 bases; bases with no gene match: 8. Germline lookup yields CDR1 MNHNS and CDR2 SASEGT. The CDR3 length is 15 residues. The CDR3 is CASIGPDRVNTEAFF. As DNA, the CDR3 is TGTGCCAGCATAGGTCCCGACAGGGTGAACACTGAAGCTTTCTTT.

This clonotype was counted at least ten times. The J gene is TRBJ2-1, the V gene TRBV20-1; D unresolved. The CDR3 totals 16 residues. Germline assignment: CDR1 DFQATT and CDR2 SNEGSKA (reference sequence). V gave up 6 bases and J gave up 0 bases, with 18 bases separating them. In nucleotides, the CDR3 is TGCAGTGCCGACGACGAAACGACGGTCTCCTACAATGAGCAGTTCTTC. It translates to CSADDETTVSYNEQFF.

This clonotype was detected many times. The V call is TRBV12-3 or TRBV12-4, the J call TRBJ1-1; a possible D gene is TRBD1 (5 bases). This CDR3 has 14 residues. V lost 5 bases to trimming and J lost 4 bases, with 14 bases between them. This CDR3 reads CASSETGRSTEAFF. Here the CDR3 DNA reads TGTGCCAGCAGTGAAACGGGACGCTCCACTGAAGCTTTCTTT.

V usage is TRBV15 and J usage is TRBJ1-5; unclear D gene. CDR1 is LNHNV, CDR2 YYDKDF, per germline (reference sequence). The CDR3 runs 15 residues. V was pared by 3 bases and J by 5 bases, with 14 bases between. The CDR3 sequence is CATSSVGSGDQPQHF. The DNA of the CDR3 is TGTGCCACCAGCAGTGTGGGTTCCGGCGATCAGCCCCAGCATTTT.

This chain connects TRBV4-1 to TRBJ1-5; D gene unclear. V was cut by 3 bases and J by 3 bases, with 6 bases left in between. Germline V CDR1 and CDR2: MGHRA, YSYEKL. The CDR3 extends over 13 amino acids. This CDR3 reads CASSQGANQPQHF. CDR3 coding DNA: TGCGCCAGCAGCCAGGGCGCCAATCAGCCCCAGCATTTT.

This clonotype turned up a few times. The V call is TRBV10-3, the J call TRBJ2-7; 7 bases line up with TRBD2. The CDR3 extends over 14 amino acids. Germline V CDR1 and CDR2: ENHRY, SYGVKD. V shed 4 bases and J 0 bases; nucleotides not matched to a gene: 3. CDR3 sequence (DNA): TGTGCCATCAGTGCAGCGGGAAGCTCCTACGAGCAGTACTTC. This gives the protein CAISAAGSSYEQYF.

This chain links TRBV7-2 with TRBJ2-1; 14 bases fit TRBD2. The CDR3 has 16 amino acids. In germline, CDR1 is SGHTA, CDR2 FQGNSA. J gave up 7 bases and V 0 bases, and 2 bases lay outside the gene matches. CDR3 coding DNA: TGTGCCAGCAGCTTAGCCGGGACTAGCGGGAGAAATGAGCAGTTCTTC. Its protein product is CASSLAGTSGRNEQFF.